What follows are 18 T cell receptor beta chains derived from one specimen sequenced in a study of blood T cell repertoires in COVID-19. The assay was immunoSEQ multiplex PCR, and TCRdb's table has in-frame clones only and misses some. The sample includes about 270,000 clones, under 90% of them seen just once. Source material: peripheral blood. Source of these receptors: a woman between 18 and 30 years old with acute or convalescent COVID-19.

This clone was counted only a few times. The DNA for the CDR3 is TGTGCCAGCAGCTTGGTGGCCCCGGGACTAGCGGGACTTAAAGAGCAGTTCTTC. Residues: CASSLVAPGLAGLKEQFF. This rearrangement joins TRBV5-5 to TRBJ2-1, with TRBD2 matching over 13 bases. The CDR3 covers 18 residues. The germline V gene has CDR1 SGHKS and CDR2 YYEKEE (reference sequence). Trimming took 0 bases from V and 10 from J; bases not matched to a gene: 13. Complete variable domain (other parts from reference TRBV5-5 and TRBJ2-1): DAGVTQSPTHLIKTRGQQVTLRCSPISGHKSVSWYQQVLGQGPQFIFQYYEKEERGRGNFPDRFSARQFPNYSSELNVNALLLGDSALYLCASSLVAPGLAGLKEQFFGPGTRLTVL.

The chain carries TRBV27 and TRBJ1-6, with D hard to call. Trimming left V 6 bases short and J 10 bases short, with 22 bases between. CDR3 length: 16 amino acids. Germline loops: CDR1 MNHEY, CDR2 SMNVEV (reference sequence). The DNA for the CDR3 is TGTGCCAGCAGAACTCGAACCTCCGTTAATATCTCACCCCTCCACTTT. Amino acid sequence: CASRTRTSVNISPLHF.

This clone was counted between two and nine times. The V and J genes are TRBV28 and TRBJ1-6, with 9 bases that match TRBD1. The germline V gene has CDR1 MDHEN and CDR2 SYDVKM. J lost 7 bases, V lost 7 bases, and 8 bases had no gene match. This CDR3 has 15 amino acids. CDR3 loop: CASTSPGTGNSPLHF. In DNA form, the CDR3 reads TGTGCCAGCACCTCCCCCGGGACAGGGAATTCACCCCTCCACTTT.

This chain joins TRBV7-2 and TRBJ2-7, with 8 bases identical to TRBD2. Unmatched junction bases numbered 5, after V lost 0 bases and J lost 1 base. Germline CDR1 and CDR2: SGHTA and FQGNSA. The CDR3 is 16 residues long. The CDR3 nucleotides read TGTGCCAGCAGCTTAGCAAGCGGGAGAGGATCCTACGAGCAGTACTTC. Its translation: CASSLASGRGSYEQYF.

Notes on this clone: The junction departs from germline at one end; a sequencing error may be responsible. The gene calls are TRBV7-7 and TRBJ2-3; 12 nucleotides line up with TRBD2. CDR1 and CDR2 from the germline V gene are SSHAT and FNYEAQ (reference sequence). CDR3 length equals 16 residues. The CDR3: CASSLGLAGSTDTQYF. CDR3 coding DNA: TGTGCTAGCAGCCTAGGACTAGCGGGGAGCACAGATACGCAGTATTTT.

The chain is built from TRBV7-6 and TRBJ2-7, with 10 bases aligning to TRBD1. Germline lookup yields CDR1 SGHVS and CDR2 FNYEAQ. J lost 3 bases, V lost 3 bases, and 2 bases had no gene match. CDR3 length: 14 amino acids. The CDR3 DNA reads TGTGCCAGCAGCTTTGGGACAGGGGTCTACGAGCAGTACTTC. Its protein is CASSFGTGVYEQYF.

This clone was observed a few times. The rearrangement links TRBV30 to TRBJ2-5, with D maybe TRBD1 (5 bases). The V end was cut by 4 bases, the J end by 2 bases, with 11 bases between. The V gene's germline CDR1 is GTSNPN and CDR2 SVGIG (reference sequence). CDR3 length: 13 amino acids. The chain's CDR3 is CAWNHDSQETQYF. As DNA, the CDR3 is TGTGCCTGGAACCACGACAGTCAAGAGACCCAGTACTTC.

As concerns this clone: One end of the junction fails to match germline, which may point to a read error. DNA of the CDR3: TGTGCTAGCAGCTCAAGCCGGGGTCAGCCCCAGCATTTT. Protein sequence: CASSSSRGQPQHF. The rearrangement uses TRBV7-7 and TRBJ1-5, with D hard to call. Germline CDR1 and CDR2: SSHAT and FNYEAQ (reference sequence). The CDR3 has 13 residues. Drawing the rest from reference TRBV7-7 and TRBJ1-5, the complete variable domain is GAGVSQSPRYKVTKRGQDVTLRCDPISSHATLYWYQQALGQGPEFLTYFNYEAQPDKSGLPSDRFSAERPEGSISTLTIQRTEQRDSAMYRCASSSSRGQPQHFGDGTRLSIL.

V and J are TRBV5-6 and TRBJ2-7, with TRBD1 identical over 7 bases. The CDR3 contains 17 residues. CDR1 is SGHDT, CDR2 YYEEEE, per germline. J was trimmed by 1 base and V by 1 base; bases with no gene match: 11. CDR3 sequence reads: CASSLWSTGPFSYEQYF. The CDR3 nucleotides read TGTGCCAGCAGCTTGTGGTCGACAGGGCCCTTTTCCTACGAGCAGTACTTC.

The chain joins TRBV14 to TRBJ1-1; D may be TRBD1 (6 bases). The V gene lost 0 bases and the J gene lost 8 bases, with 10 bases spanning the gap. The CDR3 sequence is 13 residues long. Germline V gives CDR1 SGHDN, CDR2 FVKESK. The CDR3 bases are TGTGCCAGCAGCCAAGATCGGGACAAGGAAGCTTTCTTT. This codes for CASSQDRDKEAFF.

V is TRBV30 and J is TRBJ1-1; 7 positions agree with TRBD1. Trimming at V came to 4 bases and at J to 8 bases, leaving 10 bases not matched to a gene. The germline gives CDR1 GTSNPN, CDR2 SVGIG (reference sequence). The CDR3 extends over 13 amino acids. The chain's CDR3 is CAWIPGQRIEAFF. The CDR3 DNA reads as TGTGCCTGGATACCGGGACAGCGGATAGAAGCTTTCTTT. The full variable domain, in which reference TRBV30 and TRBJ1-1 provide the parts outside the CDR3, is SQTIHQWPATLVQPVGSPLSLECTVEGTSNPNLYWYRQAAGRGLQLLFYSVGIGQISSEVPQNLSASRPQDRQFILSSKKLLLSDSGFYLCAWIPGQRIEAFFGQGTRLTVV.

The chain recombines TRBV25-1 with TRBJ2-7, with 9 bases identical to TRBD1. Germline CDR1 and CDR2: MGHDK and SYGVNS. V trimming: 4 bases; J trimming: 3 bases; junction bases outside the gene matches: 4. CDR3 length: 14 residues. The DNA for the CDR3 is TGTGCCAGCAGTGGGACAGGGGTTGGCTACGAGCAGTACTTC. Its protein is CASSGTGVGYEQYF.

This chain joins TRBV5-1 and TRBJ2-2; 11 bases agree with TRBD2. The ends lost 2 bases at V and 2 bases at J; junction bases unmatched: 11. Germline V gives CDR1 SGHRS, CDR2 YFSETQ. The CDR3 covers 19 residues. The CDR3 is CASSFYLETSGINTGELFF. CDR3 DNA sequence: TGCGCCAGCAGCTTTTATTTAGAGACTAGCGGGATTAACACCGGGGAGCTGTTTTTT.

This chain connects TRBV11-2 to TRBJ2-5, with 9 bases identical to TRBD2. V lost 5 bases, J lost 5 bases, and 9 bases stayed unmatched. This CDR3 has 15 amino acids. CDR1 is SGHAT, CDR2 FQNNGV, per germline. The CDR3 bases are TGTGCCAGCAGCCCGTATAGCGGGAGTACGGAGACCCAGTACTTC. This codes for CASSPYSGSTETQYF.

The table lists this clone with a few counts. J is TRBJ1-5 and V is TRBV6-6; D is unresolved. The CDR3 contains 15 residues. From germline, CDR1 is MNHNY and CDR2 SVGAGI (reference sequence). The ends were cut back, 7 bases at V and 2 bases at J, with 15 bases in the middle. CDR3 coding DNA: TGTGCCAGCAAGGCTTTTGGGCAGGGCAATCAGCCCCAGCATTTT. This encodes CASKAFGQGNQPQHF.

This clone was detected once. The chain couples TRBV7-9 to TRBJ2-3; tentatively, D is TRBD2 (5 bases). CDR1 is SEHNR, CDR2 FQNEAQ, per germline (reference sequence). The CDR3 has 16 residues. V was trimmed by 3 bases and J by 0 bases, leaving 13 bases between them. CDR3 in DNA: TGTGCCAGCAGCTTTCGGGCTACTAGGAGCACAGATACGCAGTATTTT. Its protein product is CASSFRATRSTDTQYF.

This clone came up a few times. The sample has other DNA sequences that encode this CDR3 too. The chain joins TRBV18 to TRBJ1-1, with D unresolved. The CDR3 length is 13 residues. The germline V and J ends were trimmed by 3 bases and 1 base, with 6 bases remaining between them. Per the germline V gene, CDR1 is KGHSH and CDR2 is LQKENI. This chain's CDR3 is CASSPAENTEAFF. CDR3 coding DNA: TGTGCCAGCTCACCTGCAGAGAACACTGAAGCTTTCTTT.

The genes are TRBV5-6 and TRBJ1-1; TRBD1 matches at 10 bases. CDR1 and CDR2 (germline): SGHDT, YYEEEE. The CDR3 loop spans 17 amino acids. J gave up 3 bases and V 3 bases, and 11 bases lay outside the gene matches. The CDR3 region has the DNA TGTGCCAGCAGCTCAGGATTGACAGGGGGCGCAGACACTGAAGCTTTCTTT. Translating it yields CASSSGLTGGADTEAFF.